This is a list of T cell receptor beta chains from one sample in a study of blood T cell repertoires in COVID-19. Assay: immunoSEQ multiplex PCR; the TCRdb copy retains only in-frame clones and omits some. The top ten clones hold 0.95% to 1.1% of a sample with 350,000 or so clones, approximately 91% of them seen once. Sequences were obtained from PBMCs or T cells enriched from blood (not recorded which). The receptors derive from a woman younger than 45 who had been exposed to COVID-19. Both conserved end residues are part of each CDR3. A D gene is named only where the DNA matches it firmly. The size field is filled for only some rows; it gives once, few, many or a size class.

CDR3 DNA,CDR3 protein,clone size,V gene,D gene,J gene
TGTGCCAGCAGCAGACAGGGGGATAACTATGGCTACACCTTC,CASSRQGDNYGYTF,.,TRBV27,TRBD1,TRBJ1-2
TGTGCCAGCAGGGACAGGGGCGGCACCGGGGAGCTGTTTTTT,CASRDRGGTGELFF,.,TRBV6-5,TRBD1,TRBJ2-2
TGTGCCAGCAGCTTGGTTTTAGGGGCAGGCGGAAACACCATATATTTT,CASSLVLGAGGNTIYF,.,TRBV7-6,.,TRBJ1-3
TGTGCCAGCAGTTATCAGGGGTCCTACGAGCAGTACTTC,CASSYQGSYEQYF,.,TRBV6-6,.,TRBJ2-7
TGCGCCAGCAGTATCGGAAACAGTGGGACCGGGGAGCTGTTTTTT,CASSIGNSGTGELFF,.,TRBV5-1,.,TRBJ2-2
TGTGCCAGCAGCTTACGGACAGGTGGGGGCACAGATACGCAGTATTTT,CASSLRTGGGTDTQYF,.,TRBV7-6,TRBD1,TRBJ2-3
TGTGCCAGCAGTTTATCTCCCTTACAGGGGTTGCCCGTTGAAGCTTTCTTT,CASSLSPLQGLPVEAFF,.,TRBV27,TRBD1,TRBJ1-1
TGTGCCAGAAGGGGATTGACCGCTAACTATGGCTACACCTTC,CARRGLTANYGYTF,.,TRBV2,.,TRBJ1-2
TGCGCCAGCAGTGAGACATTAATAGCGTATACCTACAATGAGCAGTTCTTC,CASSETLIAYTYNEQFF,.,TRBV10-2,.,TRBJ2-1
TGTGCCAGCAGCTTAATGGTAGCGGGAGGACGGGAGCAGTACTTC,CASSLMVAGGREQYF,.,TRBV11-2,TRBD2,TRBJ2-7
TGTGCCAGCAGCTTTGGCGGGATACGGGGTGAGCAGTTCTTC,CASSFGGIRGEQFF,.,TRBV7-9,.,TRBJ2-1
TGTGCCAGTGGACAGGGGCCGTGGTCCCAGCATTTT,CASGQGPWSQHF,once,TRBV19,TRBD1,TRBJ1-5
TGCAGTGCTAGTTTAGCGTTCGATGAGCAGTTCTTC,CSASLAFDEQFF,once,TRBV20-1,.,TRBJ2-1
TGCAGCGTTACCGACAGGGCAACTGAAGCTTTCTTT,CSVTDRATEAFF,once,TRBV29-1,TRBD1,TRBJ1-1
TGTGCCAGTAGTATACGGTTGCTAGGGACTGGGGGAACCAAAAACATTCAGTACTTC,CASSIRLLGTGGTKNIQYF,.,TRBV19,.,TRBJ2-4
TGTGCCAGCAGCCATATAAACACTGAAGCTTTCTTT,CASSHINTEAFF,.,TRBV14,.,TRBJ1-1
TGCGCCAGCTCCTTAGCGGAGAGCACAGATACGCAGTATTTT,CASSLAESTDTQYF,.,TRBV5-1,.,TRBJ2-3
TGTGCCAGCAGTTTATTCGGGAGTCGGGGGGAGACCCAGTACTTC,CASSLFGSRGETQYF,once,TRBV27,.,TRBJ2-5
TGTGCCAGCAGTCAGGATGCCAGCTCCTACAATGAGCAGTTCTTC,CASSQDASSYNEQFF,.,TRBV27,.,TRBJ2-1
TGTGCCAGCAGCCGCGGTGGCGGTCCCCAGCATTTT,CASSRGGGPQHF,.,TRBV11-3,.,TRBJ1-5
TGCAGCGGCCATGACAGGGAACTCGGCGGCTACACCTTC,CSGHDRELGGYTF,.,TRBV29-1,TRBD1,TRBJ1-2
TGCGCCAGCAGCCAAGACCCACAGGGTGCTAACACCGGGGAGCTGTTTTTT,CASSQDPQGANTGELFF,.,TRBV4-1,.,TRBJ2-2
TGTGCCAGCAGTCCTAGCGGGAACCATGGTGAGCAGTTCTTC,CASSPSGNHGEQFF,.,TRBV3-1/TRBV3-2,TRBD2,TRBJ2-1
TGTGCCAGCAGTTATGGGATGAGGGGCGGGAGTCGAGAGACCCAGTACTTC,CASSYGMRGGSRETQYF,.,TRBV27,TRBD2,TRBJ2-5
TGTGCCAGCAGTCCCCTGGACAGGGCGAACACCGGGGAGCTGTTTTTT,CASSPLDRANTGELFF,.,TRBV27,TRBD1,TRBJ2-2
TGTGCCAGTCCTTCTACGACGAACAGATACCGAAACACTGAAGCTTTCTTT,CASPSTTNRYRNTEAFF,.,TRBV19,.,TRBJ1-1
TGTGCCACCAGCAGAGTGGGACAGGGGGACTTTTTGGAGCAGTACTTC,CATSRVGQGDFLEQYF,.,TRBV15,TRBD1,TRBJ2-7
TGTGCCAGCAGCTCTTCAATCACAGGGGCGGATGGCTACACCTTC,CASSSSITGADGYTF,.,TRBV7-3,TRBD1,TRBJ1-2
TGTGCCAGCAGCCGCTCAGGGGTGACCCAGTACTTC,CASSRSGVTQYF,.,TRBV12-3/TRBV12-4,.,TRBJ2-5
TGTGCCAGTAGACCCCCAGGGGGGCTAGGCTACACCTTC,CASRPPGGLGYTF,once,TRBV19,TRBD1,TRBJ1-2
TGCGCCAGTAACCCGGACAGCGCGAACACCGGGGAGCTGTTTTTT,CASNPDSANTGELFF,.,TRBV5-1,.,TRBJ2-2
TGTGCCAGCAGCTTGACAGGGTTCACTGAAGCTTTCTTT,CASSLTGFTEAFF,.,TRBV7-3,TRBD1,TRBJ1-1
TGCAGCGTTCGGGACAGGGATAATTCACCCCTCCACTTT,CSVRDRDNSPLHF,.,TRBV29-1,TRBD1,TRBJ1-6
TGCGCCAGCAGCCAAGATCGTGGGACTACCTACGAGCAGTACTTC,CASSQDRGTTYEQYF,.,TRBV4-1,TRBD2,TRBJ2-7
TGTGCCTGGAGTAAAGGGGGCGCGGCCCTTCCACAGTACTTC,CAWSKGGAALPQYF,.,TRBV30,TRBD1,TRBJ2-7
TGTGCCAGCAGTAACATGCCGGGACAGGGGATTCGCAATCAGCCCCAGCATTTT,CASSNMPGQGIRNQPQHF,.,TRBV2,TRBD1,TRBJ1-5
TGTGCCAGCAGTTTAGGGAGGGGCTACTATGGCTACACCTTC,CASSLGRGYYGYTF,.,TRBV28,.,TRBJ1-2
TGTGCCACCAGCGGAGCGGGACTAGCATCTTACAATGAGCAGTTCTTC,CATSGAGLASYNEQFF,.,TRBV15,TRBD2,TRBJ2-1
TGTGCCTGGAGTGGACTAGGATCTAGCACAGATACGCAGTATTTT,CAWSGLGSSTDTQYF,few,TRBV30,.,TRBJ2-3
TGTGCCAGCAGCTTGCCTGGGCTAGCCAAAAACATTCAGTACTTC,CASSLPGLAKNIQYF,.,TRBV5-4,.,TRBJ2-4
TGTGCCAGCAGCTTAGTAGTGCATGAGCAGTTCTTC,CASSLVVHEQFF,.,TRBV7-9,.,TRBJ2-1
TGCGCCAGCAGCCAAGATCGAGACACCCATAGCAATCAGCCCCAGCATTTT,CASSQDRDTHSNQPQHF,.,TRBV4-1,.,TRBJ1-5
TGTGCCACCAGTGATCGGACAGGGTCCCTCTACTATGGCTACACCTTC,CATSDRTGSLYYGYTF,few,TRBV24-1,TRBD1,TRBJ1-2
TGTGCCAGCAGCACCCTGACAGGGGGGAACCCTGAAGCTTTCTTT,CASSTLTGGNPEAFF,.,TRBV9,TRBD1,TRBJ1-1
TGTGCCAGCACCGAAACTAGCGGGAGCCCCTACGAGCAGTACTTC,CASTETSGSPYEQYF,.,TRBV6-5,TRBD2,TRBJ2-7
TGTGCCAGCGGGACAGTTTCAGCTAACTATGGCTACACCTTC,CASGTVSANYGYTF,.,TRBV5-5,TRBD1,TRBJ1-2
TGTGCCAGCAGCCCTATCGGAGGGGTCCGAAGCTCTGGAAACACCATATATTTT,CASSPIGGVRSSGNTIYF,.,TRBV7-9,.,TRBJ1-3
TGCAGCGTTGAAGAACAGGCTGACACTGAAGCTTTCTTT,CSVEEQADTEAFF,.,TRBV29-1,.,TRBJ1-1
TGTGCCAGCATCCGAGGGACTCTAAGGAACGAGCAGTACTTC,CASIRGTLRNEQYF,.,TRBV28,.,TRBJ2-7
TGCGCCAGCGGGAGCGCGAGGTTGGACCAGCCCCAGCATTTT,CASGSARLDQPQHF,once,TRBV23-1,.,TRBJ1-5
TGTGCCAGCTCACGGGACAGGGACGCTGAAGCTTTCTTT,CASSRDRDAEAFF,.,TRBV18,TRBD1,TRBJ1-1
TGTGCCAGCTCACCTCCGGGACACGACTCTGGGGCCAACGTCCTGACTTTC,CASSPPGHDSGANVLTF,.,TRBV18,.,TRBJ2-6
TGCGCCAGCAGCCCCCCGGACAGGGGACCCTATGGCTACACCTTC,CASSPPDRGPYGYTF,.,TRBV5-1,TRBD1,TRBJ1-2
TGTGCCTGGAGTTTGTGGGGGGACGAGCCCCAGCATTTT,CAWSLWGDEPQHF,.,TRBV30,.,TRBJ1-5